The rows below give T cell receptor beta chains drawn from one sample of a study of T cell repertoires in cytomegalovirus infection. The antigens for these receptors are not known. TCRdb itself ran the reads through MiXCR, one entry per CDR3 protein. Of about 900,000 distinct CDR3 sequences in the sample, about 33% were seen once. Sequences were derived from cultured CD8+ T cells from PBMCs, sampled from culture after CMV antigen stimulation. Receptors originate from a human donor in good health (CMV status not recorded). Some clones in this sample may be carry-over from other donors' samples. Each CDR3 is given with its conserved first and last residue. D genes are given only for firm matches. A row's size may be missing; if present it is once, few, many or a size class.

>16|NA|TRBV2|TRBD1|TRBJ2-2
TGTGCCAGCAGTGACCCCACCGGGACAGGGACCGGGGAGCTGTTTTTT
CASSDPTGTGTGELFF
>16|many|TRBV6-1|NA|TRBJ1-1
TGTGCCAGCAGTCAAGCCGGCCACCACATCTACACTGAAGCTTTCTTT
CASSQAGHHIYTEAFF
>14|many|TRBV7-6|NA|TRBJ2-3
TGTGCCAGCAGCTTAGAGTTCGGGTCAGATACGCAGTATTTT
CASSLEFGSDTQYF
>16|NA|TRBV11-2|TRBD2|TRBJ2-1
TGTGCCAGCAGCTCTAGCGGGGGGTTTTCCTACAATGAGCAGTTCTTC
CASSSSGGFSYNEQFF
>18|NA|TRBV29-1|NA|TRBJ1-2
TGCAGCGTTGAGATTACAGCTTTAGTCGGGCCAATAGGCTATGGCTACACCTTC
CSVEITALVGPIGYGYTF
>14|few|TRBV7-7|NA|TRBJ1-5
TGTGCTAGCAGCAAGAGGGGGGGGGATCAGCCCCAGCATTTT
CASSKRGGDQPQHF
>12|few|TRBV6-1|NA|TRBJ2-1
TGTGCCAGCAGCTATACAGGGTCTGAGCAGTTCTTC
CASSYTGSEQFF
>16|NA|TRBV27|TRBD1|TRBJ1-5
TGTGCCAGCAGTGCCTTGACAGGGTATAGCAATCAGCCCCAGCATTTT
CASSALTGYSNQPQHF
>15|few|TRBV7-6|NA|TRBJ1-2
TGTGCCAGCAGCTTAGAGGCTGGGACCTCCTATGGCTACACCTTC
CASSLEAGTSYGYTF
>15|NA|TRBV20-1|NA|TRBJ2-1
TGCAGTGCACCGCAACTGGGGGGTTCCTACAATGAGCAGTTCTTC
CSAPQLGGSYNEQFF
>15|NA|TRBV6-2/TRBV6-3|NA|TRBJ1-1
TGTGCCAGCAGTGACGCAGGCAGGGGAAGCACTGAAGCTTTCTTT
CASSDAGRGSTEAFF
>14|many|TRBV7-8|NA|TRBJ2-5
TGTGCCAGCAGCTTACCGGGGGCAGGGGAGACCCAGTACTTC
CASSLPGAGETQYF
>16|few|TRBV7-9|NA|TRBJ2-2
TGTGCCAGCAGCCCCTCCGGGTCTGCGAACACCGGGGAGCTGTTTTTT
CASSPSGSANTGELFF
>13|NA|TRBV11-3|NA|TRBJ2-1
TGTGTCAGCAGCCGCCGGGACTACAATGAGCAGTTCTTC
CVSSRRDYNEQFF
>15|few|TRBV2|NA|TRBJ1-1
TGTGCCAGCAGGGCGGGGAGACCGATGAACACTGAAGCTTTCTTT
CASRAGRPMNTEAFF
>16|NA|TRBV6-2/TRBV6-3|NA|TRBJ2-3
TGTGCCAGCAGTTATATAGGAGCGGTAAGCACAGATACGCAGTATTTT
CASSYIGAVSTDTQYF
>13|few|TRBV6-5|NA|TRBJ1-1
TGTGCCAGCAGTTACAGGGGAGAGACTGAAGCTTTCTTT
CASSYRGETEAFF
>14|NA|TRBV15|NA|TRBJ2-3
TGTGCCACCAGCAATAGGATAGCAACCGATACGCAGTATTTT
CATSNRIATDTQYF
>16|once|TRBV19|TRBD1|TRBJ2-1
TGTGCCAGTAGTATAGAAAGGACAGGACCATACAATGAGCAGTTCTTC
CASSIERTGPYNEQFF
>13|NA|TRBV10-3|NA|TRBJ2-3
TGTGCCATCGTGGGAGGAGAGGAAGATACGCAGTATTTT
CAIVGGEEDTQYF
>15|many|TRBV7-2|NA|TRBJ1-1
TGTGCCAGCAGCCTGGGGCAGGGATGGGCCACTGAAGCTTTCTTT
CASSLGQGWATEAFF
>15|few|TRBV4-1|TRBD1|TRBJ2-1
TGCGCCAGCAGCCTACGGGACAGGAACTACAATGAGCAGTTCTTC
CASSLRDRNYNEQFF
>14|few|TRBV7-3|NA|TRBJ1-2
TGTGCCAGCAGCTTAGGGACGACTGGCTATGGCTACACCTTC
CASSLGTTGYGYTF
>13|NA|TRBV6-5|NA|TRBJ2-1
TGTGCCAGCAGTTACTCGGTTAGCGATGAGCAGTTCTTC
CASSYSVSDEQFF
>18|many|TRBV12-3/TRBV12-4|TRBD1|TRBJ1-6
TGTGCCAGCAGTTTTTCTCTGACAGGGGGCATAGGTAATTCACCCCTCCACTTT
CASSFSLTGGIGNSPLHF
>14|few|TRBV7-6|NA|TRBJ1-1
TGTGCCAGCAGCTTAGGGGGGGGTTCCTTTGGAGCTTTCTTT
CASSLGGGSFGAFF
>11|NA|TRBV9|NA|TRBJ1-2
TGTGCCAGCAGCGACAGGACCCGCTACACCTTC
CASSDRTRYTF
>17|NA|TRBV6-6|TRBD2|TRBJ2-2
TGTGCCAGCAGTTACTTGCGGGGGGCCCCTGACACCGGGGAGCTGTTTTTT
CASSYLRGAPDTGELFF
>13|many|TRBV7-8|NA|TRBJ2-1
TGTGCCAGCAGCGTTAGGGGTGGCGATGAGCAGTTCTTC
CASSVRGGDEQFF
>15|NA|TRBV6-5|NA|TRBJ1-1
TGTGCCAGCAGTTACTCGCCAGGGGAAAATGCTGAAGCTTTCTTT
CASSYSPGENAEAFF
>17|NA|TRBV4-1|TRBD2|TRBJ2-5
TGCGCCAGCAGCCCATCAACCGCTAGCGGGGTTCAAGAGACCCAGTACTTC
CASSPSTASGVQETQYF
>15|NA|TRBV4-1|NA|TRBJ2-2
TGCGCCAGCAGCCAAGGGGTGAAAAACACCGGGGAGCTGTTTTTT
CASSQGVKNTGELFF
>14|few|TRBV19|NA|TRBJ1-3
TGTGCCAGTAGTATAGTCAACTCTGGAAACACCATATATTTT
CASSIVNSGNTIYF
>14|NA|TRBV20-1|NA|TRBJ1-2
TGCAGTGCTAGAGAAAGAGATTCTAACTATGGCTACACCTTC
CSARERDSNYGYTF
>16|few|TRBV7-9|TRBD1|TRBJ2-7
TGTGCCAGCAGCTTTGTACACCGGGACAGGGACTACGAGCAGTACTTC
CASSFVHRDRDYEQYF
>13|NA|TRBV24-1|NA|TRBJ2-1
TGTGCCACCAGTGAGGCTAGCTACAATGAGCAGTTCTTC
CATSEASYNEQFF
>13|NA|TRBV10-2|NA|TRBJ1-1
TGCGCCAGCATAGAGTATCCGAACACTGAAGCTTTCTTT
CASIEYPNTEAFF
>15|few|TRBV6-6|TRBD1|TRBJ2-7
TGTGCCAGCAGTTACTCTTCCGGGACAGGCCTAGACGGGTACTTC
CASSYSSGTGLDGYF
>14|few|TRBV10-3|NA|TRBJ2-5
TGTGCCATCAGTGACAGACCAGGCGGAGAGACCCAGTACTTC
CAISDRPGGETQYF
>14|NA|TRBV20-1|NA|TRBJ2-7
TGCAGTGCTAGAGATCGTCGGAGCTCCTACGAGCAGTACTTC
CSARDRRSSYEQYF
>12|NA|TRBV10-3|NA|TRBJ2-2
TGTGCCATCAGGACTTGGGGCGGGGAGCTGTTTTTT
CAIRTWGGELFF
>14|many|TRBV6-5|NA|TRBJ2-7
TGTGCCAGCAGACCGACTAATCCAGTCGGCGAGCAGTACTTC
CASRPTNPVGEQYF
>17|few|TRBV4-1|NA|TRBJ1-3
TGCGCCAGCAGCCAAGTAGCCCTACAGGTCTCTGGAAACACCATATATTTT
CASSQVALQVSGNTIYF
>10|NA|TRBV6-6|NA|TRBJ1-2
TGTGCCACCTCAAGCTATGGCTACACCTTC
CATSSYGYTF